The entry below describes one TCR beta chain. Its target is not known. In the PCR, 60 Vbeta and 13 Jbeta primers were used. The method was immunoSEQ multiplex PCR; TCRdb's version includes in-frame clones alone and lacks a portion of them. The table has under 300,000 clones, about 80% seen once. This CDR3 has 16 residues. CDR1 SNHLY and CDR2 FYNNEI come from the germline V gene. Trimming pared 4 bases from V and 3 bases from J, leaving 16 bases between. This entry is derived from a study of cytomegalovirus exposure and HLA in healthy donors. Overall study findings and caveats: Differences between HLA loci emerged in a later analysis of TCR association rates, with DRB1 most and HLA-C fewest.

The sequence was obtained from a woman in her sixties or seventies in good health and CMV-seropositive. Sequencing was carried out using PBMCs. V gene TRBV2 combines with J gene TRBJ1-5; no clear D. The CDR3 sequence is CASSVQPKSTNQPQHF. In nucleotides, the CDR3 is TGTGCCAGCAGTGTGCAACCTAAGTCCACCAATCAGCCCCAGCATTTT.